These 30 T cell receptor beta chains were sequenced from one sample in a study of T cell repertoires and HLA-DP antigens. Their specific antigens are unknown. The data were produced by immunoSEQ multiplex PCR, yet TCRdb's version contains in-frame clones alone and is incomplete. The data hold about 73,000 clones, with roughly 78% observed a single time. The material sequenced was CD4+ T cells from PBMCs. These receptors were taken from a man between 60 and 75 years old in good health and CMV-seronegative.

In this sample, this clone turned up once. V gene TRBV7-2 combines with J gene TRBJ1-2; 10 bases match TRBD1. Germline V lookup: CDR1 SGHTA, CDR2 FQGNSA. With V trimmed by 5 bases and J by 6 bases, 6 bases remained unmatched. This CDR3 is built from 14 residues. For the CDR3, the DNA is TGTGCCAGCAGCCCCGGACAGGGGGTCGATGGCTACACCTTC. Encoded protein: CASSPGQGVDGYTF.

The chain employs TRBV28 and TRBJ1-2, with D maybe TRBD1 (5 bases). Deletions cut 7 bases from V and 11 bases from J, with 20 bases between. Per germline, CDR1 MDHEN and CDR2 SYDVKM. The CDR3 consists of 13 residues. CDR3 nucleotides: TGTGCCAGCATGTTCCCGGGACCCAAGAAATACACCTTC. It translates to CASMFPGPKKYTF.

Only one count was recorded for this clone. One end of the junction varies from germline; a read error may be responsible. This chain links TRBV18 with TRBJ1-2; TRBD1 agrees at 8 bases. Per the germline V gene, CDR1 is KGHSH and CDR2 is LQKENI. There are 16 residues in the CDR3. The CDR3 region is CASAPQKGQGGYGYTF. The CDR3 coding sequence is TGTGCCAGCGCACCACAAAAAGGACAGGGAGGATATGGCTACACCTTC.

This rearrangement joins TRBV7-9 to TRBJ1-3; D is unclear. V lost 1 base and J 0 bases, leaving 19 bases between the germline ends. Germline V gene lookup returns CDR1 SEHNR and CDR2 FQNEAQ (reference sequence). The CDR3 sequence is 19 residues long. CDR3 residues: CASSLDLSWRTDSGNTIYF. CDR3 DNA sequence: TGTGCCAGCAGCTTAGACCTGAGTTGGCGAACCGACTCTGGAAACACCATATATTTT.

About this clone: This sample includes further DNA sequences coding for the same CDR3. This chain uses TRBV5-6 with TRBJ2-2; D gene ambiguous. Germline V lookup: CDR1 SGHDT, CDR2 YYEEEE. With 0 bases removed from V and 2 bases from J, the gap between germline ends came to 8 bases. This CDR3 region has 15 residues. The CDR3 here is CASSLGGLNTGELFF. The CDR3 DNA sequence: TGTGCCAGCAGCTTGGGGGGTCTCAACACCGGGGAGCTGTTTTTT.

CDR3 protein: CASTQTSGSGTGELFF. The CDR3 DNA follows: TGTGCCAGCACCCAGACTAGCGGGAGTGGGACCGGGGAGCTGTTTTTT. The J gene is TRBJ2-2, the V gene TRBV7-8; 12 nucleotides line up with TRBD2. With 7 bases clipped from V and 5 bases from J, the junction kept 8 bases outside the gene matches. CDR3 length equals 16 residues. Germline V lookup: CDR1 SGHVS, CDR2 FQNEAQ.

The rearrangement joins TRBV4-1 to TRBJ1-3; D is ambiguous. Trimming left V 0 bases short and J 0 bases short, with 6 bases between. The CDR3 loop spans 15 amino acids. The germline CDR1 and CDR2 sequences are MGHRA and YSYEKL. The CDR3 DNA is TGCGCCAGCAGCCAAGACAGAAACTCTGGAAACACCATATATTTT. This translates into CASSQDRNSGNTIYF.

The chain joins TRBV28 to TRBJ1-6; 9 bases align to TRBD1. There are 15 residues in the CDR3. Germline V gene data show CDR1 as MDHEN and CDR2 as SYDVKM. V gave up 3 bases and J gave up 8 bases; unmatched junction bases: 5. The CDR3 region is CASSFSGQGDSPLHF. DNA of the CDR3: TGTGCCAGCAGTTTTTCGGGACAGGGCGATTCACCCCTCCACTTT.

The chain combines TRBV5-6 with TRBJ2-1; D remains ambiguous. Germline CDR1 and CDR2: SGHDT and YYEEEE. V lost 0 bases to trimming and J lost 6 bases, with 4 bases between them. The CDR3 consists of 12 residues. CDR3 DNA sequence: TGTGCCAGCAGCTTGGACAGCAATGAGCAGTTCTTC. Its translation: CASSLDSNEQFF.

The chain carries TRBV18 and TRBJ1-6; 7 bases line up with TRBD1. The CDR3 contains 14 residues. Germline V gene data show CDR1 as KGHSH and CDR2 as LQKENI. V gave up 3 bases and J gave up 9 bases; unmatched junction bases: 5. CDR3 nucleotides: TGTGCCAGCTCACCGACAGGGTGGGGTTCACCCCTCCACTTT. This codes for CASSPTGWGSPLHF. The full variable domain, in which reference TRBV18 and TRBJ1-6 provide the parts outside the CDR3, is NAGVMQNPRHLVRRRGQEARLRCSPMKGHSHVYWYRQLPEEGLKFMVYLQKENIIDESGMPKERFSAEFPKEGPSILRIQQVVRGDSAAYFCASSPTGWGSPLHFGNGTRLTVT.

This clone was observed once. The J gene is TRBJ1-3, the V gene TRBV10-3; perhaps TRBD1 as D (5 bases). Trimming left V 8 bases short and J 0 bases short, with 14 bases between. The CDR3 has 15 amino acids. Germline-derived CDR1 and CDR2 are ENHRY and SYGVKD. CDR3 protein: CAIGRGTGSGNTIYF. The CDR3, as DNA: TGTGCCATCGGTCGCGGGACCGGCTCTGGAAACACCATATATTTT.

V and J are TRBV21-1 and TRBJ2-1; the table's D call of TRBD1 was not tested on the DNA. TRBV21-1 is a recognized pseudogene. The CDR3 is 11 amino acids. CDR3 DNA sequence: TGTGCCAGCAGCCCCCGGGACAGTGGGTTCTTC. Its translation: CASSPRDSGFF.

This clone was observed a handful of times. This rearrangement joins TRBV9 to TRBJ2-3, with 13 bases that match TRBD2. Germline CDR1 is SGDLS and CDR2 is YYNGEE. The CDR3 is 16 amino acids. The junction had 4 bases not matched to a gene; V was cut back by 2 bases and J by 4 bases. This CDR3 reads CASSVGLAGVADTQYF. CDR3 nucleotide sequence: TGTGCCAGCAGCGTCGGACTAGCGGGAGTGGCAGATACGCAGTATTTT.

The chain joins TRBV11-1 to TRBJ2-2; D unclear. The CDR3 runs to 15 residues. V was pared by 5 bases and J by 1 base, with 11 bases between. CDR1 and CDR2 from the germline V gene are SGHAT and FQDESV (reference sequence). The CDR3 bases are TGTGCCAGCAGCCCCCTGTGGCGGAACACCGGGGAGCTGTTTTTT. This translates into CASSPLWRNTGELFF.

The chain couples TRBV29-1 to TRBJ1-2; the D is unclear. This CDR3 contains 13 residues. The germline V gene encodes CDR1 SQVTM and CDR2 ANQGSEA. Trimming removed 2 bases from V and 4 bases from J, with 11 bases in between. In DNA form, the CDR3 reads TGCAGCGTTGAACAAGGCGGACGCTATGGCTACACCTTC. This codes for CSVEQGGRYGYTF.

The sample holds one count of this clone. This chain joins TRBV13 and TRBJ1-1; 10 bases fit TRBD1. Looked up from germline, CDR1 is PRHDT and CDR2 is FYEKMQ (reference sequence). The CDR3 runs 15 residues. V was pared by 6 bases and J by 4 bases, with 8 bases of the junction left unmatched. The CDR3 protein is CASRIDRGLPTEAFF. For the CDR3, the DNA is TGTGCCAGCAGAATAGACAGGGGGCTGCCCACTGAAGCTTTCTTT.

This chain links TRBV6-6 with TRBJ2-1, with D unresolved. V lost 2 bases and J 0 bases, leaving 8 bases between the germline ends. This CDR3 region has 15 residues. Germline V gives CDR1 MNHNY, CDR2 SVGAGI (reference sequence). The CDR3 sequence is CASSYPGSSYNEQFF. CDR3 bases: TGTGCCAGCAGTTACCCGGGTAGCTCCTACAATGAGCAGTTCTTC.

The gene calls are TRBV19 and TRBJ2-5; 12 bases align to TRBD2. The V gene end was trimmed by 6 bases and the J gene end by 2 bases; junction bases not matched to a gene: 7. Germline assignment: CDR1 LNHDA and CDR2 SQIVND (reference sequence). This CDR3 comprises 16 residues. Here the CDR3 reads CASSRETSGGQETQYF. The CDR3 DNA is TGTGCCAGTAGCCGGGAGACTAGCGGGGGACAAGAGACCCAGTACTTC.

This chain connects TRBV19 to TRBJ2-6; perhaps TRBD2 as D (7 bases). Trimming left V 5 bases short and J 0 bases short, with 11 bases between. The CDR3 runs to 16 residues. Germline CDR1 LNHDA, CDR2 SQIVND (reference sequence). In DNA form, the CDR3 reads TGTGCCAGTAGTCCGGGGGGCCACTCTGGGGCCAACGTCCTGACTTTC. This sequence encodes CASSPGGHSGANVLTF. The full variable domain, completed using reference TRBV19 and TRBJ2-6, is DGGITQSPKYLFRKEGQNVTLSCEQNLNHDAMYWYRQDPGQGLRLIYYSQIVNDFQKGDIAEGYSVSREKKESFPLTVTSAQKNPTAFYLCASSPGGHSGANVLTFGAGSRLTVL.

This chain links TRBV6-1 with TRBJ2-1; weak D call: TRBD2 (5 bases). Trimming stripped 2 bases from V and 3 bases from J, with 14 bases between. This CDR3 spans 16 amino acids. Per the germline V gene, CDR1 is MNHNS and CDR2 is SASEGT. The DNA for the CDR3 is TGTGCCAGCAGTGAACAAGTAGTACGGGGCTACAATGAGCAGTTCTTC. Encoded protein: CASSEQVVRGYNEQFF.

The J gene is TRBJ1-4, the V gene TRBV18; unclear D gene. This CDR3 is 14 amino acids long. Trimming stripped 3 bases from V and 5 bases from J, with 10 bases between. Germline CDR1 and CDR2: KGHSH and LQKENI. The CDR3 is CASSPTIQNEKLFF. For the CDR3, the DNA is TGTGCCAGCTCACCGACAATCCAAAATGAAAAACTGTTTTTT.

The chain combines TRBV7-2 with TRBJ2-5, with 11 bases aligning to TRBD2. CDR3 length: 16 amino acids. The junction had 6 bases not matched to a gene; V was cut back by 4 bases and J by 2 bases. Germline V gene lookup returns CDR1 SGHTA and CDR2 FQGNSA. DNA of the CDR3: TGTGCCAGCAGCTCCCAACGACTAGCGGGACAAGAGACCCAGTACTTC. It specifies CASSSQRLAGQETQYF.

This sequence joins TRBV19 and TRBJ2-7; 10 nucleotides agree with TRBD2. Germline-derived CDR1 and CDR2 are LNHDA and SQIVND (reference sequence). This CDR3 region has 15 residues. V shed 3 bases and J 0 bases; nucleotides not matched to a gene: 2. CDR3 DNA: TGTGCCAGTAGTATTAGCGGGGGGATCTCCTACGAGCAGTACTTC. This sequence encodes CASSISGGISYEQYF.

The gene calls are TRBV18 and TRBJ2-1; D might be TRBD1 (6 bases). Germline V gene data show CDR1 as KGHSH and CDR2 as LQKENI. Trimming stripped 0 bases from V and 0 bases from J, with 15 bases between. This CDR3 spans 18 amino acids. The CDR3 reads CASSPPTRTVSSYNEQFF. CDR3 nucleotides: TGTGCCAGCTCACCACCGACCAGGACAGTAAGCTCCTACAATGAGCAGTTCTTC.

The genes are TRBV2 and TRBJ2-7; D is ambiguous. The CDR3 covers 12 residues. Germline V CDR1 and CDR2: SNHLY, FYNNEI. The germline V and J ends were trimmed by 4 bases and 4 bases, with 8 bases remaining between them. CDR3 region: CASSAAQYEQYV. The CDR3 DNA sequence: TGTGCCAGCAGTGCCGCCCAGTACGAGCAGTACGTC.

The chain carries TRBV5-6 and TRBJ2-5, with 9 nucleotides matching TRBD1. The germline CDR1 and CDR2 sequences are SGHDT and YYEEEE. V gave up 0 bases and J gave up 3 bases; unmatched junction bases: 3. The CDR3 extends over 15 amino acids. This chain's CDR3 is CASSLGDRGKETQYF. The CDR3, as DNA: TGTGCCAGCAGCTTGGGAGACAGGGGGAAAGAGACCCAGTACTTC.

V is TRBV10-3 and J is TRBJ2-7; 9 bases agree with TRBD2. The germline V gene encodes CDR1 ENHRY and CDR2 SYGVKD. Unmatched junction bases numbered 4, after V lost 7 bases and J lost 3 bases. CDR3 length: 13 amino acids. The CDR3 region is CAIMTSGNYEQYF. CDR3 coding DNA: TGTGCCATCATGACTAGCGGAAACTACGAGCAGTACTTC.

There are a few counts of this clone. V is TRBV29-1 and J is TRBJ2-3, with 11 bases matching TRBD2. J lost 0 bases, V lost 6 bases, and 5 bases had no gene match. CDR1 and CDR2 (germline): SQVTM, ANQGSEA. The CDR3 covers 15 residues. The CDR3 nucleotides are TGCAGCGTGCAGACTAGCGGGGTGAGCACAGATACGCAGTATTTT. This gives the protein CSVQTSGVSTDTQYF.

This clone was observed a handful of times. This chain uses TRBV9 with TRBJ1-6, with a tentative D call TRBD1 (5 bases). Germline V gene data show CDR1 as SGDLS and CDR2 as YYNGEE. The CDR3 contains 15 residues. V gave up 4 bases and J gave up 8 bases, with 16 bases separating them. For the CDR3, the DNA is TGTGCCAGCAGCCCCCGATCGGGGGACTATTCACCCCTCCACTTT. As protein: CASSPRSGDYSPLHF.

This clone was detected ten times or more. J is TRBJ2-3 and V is TRBV2; D not resolved. V lost 3 bases and J 2 bases, leaving 9 bases between the germline ends. The germline V gene encodes CDR1 SNHLY and CDR2 FYNNEI. This CDR3 is built from 14 residues. The chain's CDR3 is CASSDRLTTDTQYF. CDR3 bases: TGTGCCAGCAGTGATAGACTGACCACAGATACGCAGTATTTT. The full variable domain, in which reference TRBV2 and TRBJ2-3 provide the parts outside the CDR3, is EPEVTQTPSHQVTQMGQEVILRCVPISNHLYFYWYRQILGQKVEFLVSFYNNEISEKSEIFDDQFSVERPDGSNFTLKIRSTKLEDSAMYFCASSDRLTTDTQYFGPGTRLTVL.